These 11 T cell receptor beta chains were all obtained from the same sample, sequenced in a study of T-cell reconstitution after alpha-beta-depleted transplantation in children. The library targeted TCRbeta and was prepared with unique molecular identifiers. TCRdb passed the PCR reads through MiXCR, listing each CDR3 protein once. The sample lists fewer than 85,000 distinct CDR3 sequences, around an eighth seen once, with around 26% in the top ten. The material sequenced was PBMCs, mostly from graft donor cells, taken 180 days after TCRalphabeta/CD19-depleted stem cell transplant. Receptors were obtained from a male patient aged 2 to 10 who had a stem cell transplant for acute lymphoblastic leukemia, so the T cells may come from the graft donor.

This rearrangement joins TRBV7-6 to TRBJ2-3, with 8 bases fitting TRBD2. There are 15 residues in the CDR3. J gave up 4 bases and V 4 bases, and 7 bases lay outside the gene matches. Germline lookup yields CDR1 SGHVS and CDR2 FNYEAQ. The CDR3: CASSSLRGAPDTQYF. The CDR3, as DNA: TGTGCCAGCAGCTCCCTGCGGGGGGCCCCAGATACGCAGTATTTT. The full variable domain, completed using reference TRBV7-6 and TRBJ2-3, is GAGVSQSPRYKVTKRGQDVALRCDPISGHVSLYWYRQALGQGPEFLTYFNYEAQQDKSGLPNDRFSAERPEGSISTLTIQRTEQRDSAMYRCASSSLRGAPDTQYFGPGTRLTVL.

The table lists this clonotype with a few counts. This chain links TRBV20-1 with TRBJ2-1; 15 positions agree with TRBD2. V was pared by 7 bases and J by 6 bases, with 16 bases of the junction left unmatched. The CDR3 loop spans 18 amino acids. The germline gives CDR1 DFQATT, CDR2 SNEGSKA (reference sequence). The CDR3 nucleotides read TGCAGTGTTAAAGGACTAGCGGGAGGGCCCACGACGGGCAATGAGCAGTTCTTC. Translating it yields CSVKGLAGGPTTGNEQFF.

The gene calls are TRBV7-2 and TRBJ2-4, with D possibly TRBD1 on 6 matching bases. This CDR3 is 12 amino acids long. Germline CDR1 is SGHTA and CDR2 is FQGNSA. V shed 5 bases and J shed 10 bases, with 12 bases lying between them. Here the CDR3 reads CASSPLGQIQYF. CDR3 nucleotides: TGTGCCAGCAGCCCTCTCGGACAGATTCAGTACTTC.

In its sample, this clonotype was seen a few times. The chain combines TRBV20-1 with TRBJ2-2, with D unresolved. CDR3 length: 11 amino acids. Per the germline V gene, CDR1 is DFQATT and CDR2 is SNEGSKA (reference sequence). Deletions cut 5 bases from V and 6 bases from J, with 7 bases between. The CDR3 nucleotides read TGCAGTGCTCGACTTTCCGGGGAGCTGTTTTTT. It encodes CSARLSGELFF.

This clonotype was seen a few times. This chain links TRBV9 with TRBJ1-4, with TRBD1 identical over 7 bases. Germline CDR1 is SGDLS and CDR2 is YYNGEE. The CDR3 spans 13 residues. With 1 base clipped from V and 8 bases from J, the junction kept 2 bases outside the gene matches. The CDR3 region is CASSVQGGEKLFF. The CDR3 coding sequence is TGTGCCAGCAGCGTACAGGGGGGCGAAAAACTGTTTTTT.

The J gene is TRBJ1-6, the V gene TRBV7-9; D is uncertain. V lost 5 bases to trimming and J lost 8 bases, with 13 bases between them. The CDR3 has 14 residues. Germline V gene sequence: CDR1 SEHNR, CDR2 FQNEAQ (reference sequence). This CDR3 reads CASSPWEGYSPLHF. CDR3 in DNA: TGTGCCAGCAGCCCCTGGGAGGGCTATTCACCCCTCCACTTT.

This clonotype was counted many times. This chain links TRBV29-1 with TRBJ2-7; D is unclear. With 5 bases removed from V and 2 bases from J, the gap between germline ends came to 16 bases. CDR3 length: 14 amino acids. CDR1 is SQVTM, CDR2 ANQGSEA, per germline. CDR3: CSVKVPGQTYEQYF. CDR3 coding DNA: TGCAGCGTTAAGGTCCCGGGTCAGACCTACGAGCAGTACTTC.

This chain connects TRBV7-2 to TRBJ2-1; 11 bases agree with TRBD2. Germline V lookup: CDR1 SGHTA, CDR2 FQGNSA. This CDR3 has 15 residues. The trim removed 6 bases at V and 7 bases at J, leaving 8 bases unmatched. The CDR3 nucleotides are TGTGCCAGCAGACGACTAGCGGGGAAGAGGAATGAGCAGTTCTTC. Translation: CASRRLAGKRNEQFF.

Only a few counts were recorded for this clonotype. The rearrangement uses TRBV7-9 and TRBJ1-1; 8 bases align to TRBD1. Losses at the gene ends were 3 bases for V and 7 bases for J; bases not matched to a gene: 10. This CDR3 spans 15 amino acids. Germline V CDR1 and CDR2: SEHNR, FQNEAQ (reference sequence). The CDR3 here is CASSFVPGQEYEAFF. CDR3 bases: TGTGCCAGCAGCTTTGTCCCGGGACAGGAGTATGAAGCTTTCTTT.

The sample holds many counts of this clonotype. This chain links TRBV5-5 with TRBJ2-1, with a tentative D call TRBD2 (5 bases). The CDR3 contains 16 residues. From germline, CDR1 is SGHKS and CDR2 YYEKEE (reference sequence). Trimming removed 2 bases at V and 3 bases at J, with 15 bases between. DNA of the CDR3: TGTGCCAGCAGCTTTGGGTCGGGAAAGTTCTACAATGAGCAGTTCTTC. Residues: CASSFGSGKFYNEQFF.

This clonotype was found a few times. The chain is built from TRBV5-1 and TRBJ2-4; 7 positions match TRBD2. Per the germline V gene, CDR1 is SGHRS and CDR2 is YFSETQ. This CDR3 has 15 residues. Trimming took 0 bases from V and 7 from J; bases not matched to a gene: 7. The chain's CDR3 is CASSLGLASYNIQYF. The CDR3 nucleotides read TGCGCCAGCAGCTTGGGACTAGCCTCTTACAACATTCAGTACTTC.